A selection of T cell receptor beta chains follows, all from one sample in a study of early T cells in non-severe SARS-CoV-2 infection. TCRdb passed the 5' RACE reads through MiXCR, listing each CDR3 protein once. The profile shows roughly 58,000 distinct CDR3 sequences, roughly an eighth of them singletons. Sequenced sample: whole blood. Receptors were obtained from an adult who was a healthcare worker with PCR-confirmed SARS-CoV-2 infection or an uninfected control (not recorded which). The CDR3 runs from the conserved cysteine through the conserved F or W. A D gene is named only where the DNA matches it firmly. The size field is filled for only some rows; it gives once, few, many or a size class.

TRBV28,15,.,TRBJ1-5,few,CASSLRQSVSQPQHF,TGTGCCAGCAGTTTACGGCAGTCAGTGAGTCAGCCCCAGCATTTT
TRBV12-3/TRBV12-4,16,.,TRBJ1-3,many,CASRKGGVGHGNTIYF,TGTGCCAGCAGAAAAGGGGGTGTGGGGCACGGGAACACCATATATTTT
TRBV7-9,16,.,TRBJ2-6,few,CASSLEAAAGANVLTF,TGTGCCAGCAGCTTAGAGGCGGCAGCTGGGGCCAACGTCCTGACTTTC
TRBV20-1,13,TRBD1,TRBJ1-4,many,CSAITGGREKLFF,TGCAGTGCTATTACAGGGGGCAGGGAAAAACTGTTTTTT
TRBV30,15,TRBD2,TRBJ2-5,.,CAWSAGGVPWGTQYF,TGTGCCTGGAGTGCGGGAGGAGTTCCTTGGGGGACCCAGTACTTC
TRBV6-6,17,.,TRBJ2-7,.,CASSYSNRLLATYEQYF,TGTGCCAGCAGTTACTCGAATCGACTCCTCGCGACCTACGAGCAGTACTTC
TRBV29-1,11,TRBD2,TRBJ2-5,many,CFGGSQETQYF,TGCTTCGGGGGGTCCCAAGAGACCCAGTACTTC
TRBV30,15,.,TRBJ1-6,many,CARTVGLARSSPLHF,TGTGCCCGAACGGTGGGCCTCGCAAGGAGCTCACCCCTCCACTTT
TRBV5-4,14,.,TRBJ2-2,many,CASSLAGSTGELFF,TGTGCCAGCAGCTTGGCCGGCTCCACCGGGGAGCTGTTTTTT
TRBV12-3/TRBV12-4,13,TRBD1,TRBJ1-2,.,CASSLYRGTGYTF,TGTGCCAGCAGTTTATACAGGGGGACCGGCTACACCTTC
TRBV5-1,18,TRBD1,TRBJ2-5,.,CASSSPKSRDRDQETQYF,TGCGCCAGCAGCTCCCCCAAATCACGGGACAGGGACCAAGAGACCCAGTACTTC
TRBV4-1,13,.,TRBJ1-1,few,CASSQVQNTEAFF,TGCGCCAGCAGCCAAGTACAGAACACTGAAGCTTTCTTT
TRBV4-1,17,.,TRBJ2-3,many,CASSQDRRGANTDTQYF,TGCGCCAGCAGCCAAGATAGGAGGGGGGCGAACACAGATACGCAGTATTTT
TRBV29-1,21,.,TRBJ2-1,.,CSVEDPRGWLTTPTLYNEQFF,TGCAGCGTTGAAGATCCCCGGGGATGGCTCACGACCCCCACCCTTTACAATGAGCAGTTCTTC
TRBV30,13,TRBD1,TRBJ1-2,many,CAWNSGTAYGYTF,TGTGCCTGGAATTCCGGGACAGCCTATGGCTACACCTTC
TRBV6-6,14,TRBD2,TRBJ2-5,.,CASRPGLALETQYF,TGTGCCAGCAGACCGGGACTAGCTTTGGAGACCCAGTACTTC
TRBV6-2/TRBV6-3,14,TRBD1,TRBJ1-5,few,CASSYGQGVHPQHF,TGTGCCAGCAGTTACGGACAGGGAGTTCATCCCCAGCATTTT
TRBV25-1,13,.,TRBJ1-6,.,CASSEMWHSPLHF,TGTGCCAGCAGTGAAATGTGGCACTCACCCCTCCACTTT
TRBV7-2,11,.,TRBJ2-7,few,CASSPRYEQYF,TGTGCCAGCAGCCCGCGATACGAGCAGTACTTC
TRBV11-2,15,.,TRBJ2-3,few,CASSLAFISTDTQYF,TGTGCCAGCAGCTTAGCCTTCATTAGCACAGATACGCAGTATTTT
TRBV5-5,14,.,TRBJ2-2,few,CASSFPSAGGELFF,TGTGCCAGCAGCTTTCCTAGCGCGGGCGGGGAGCTGTTTTTT
TRBV6-1,15,TRBD1,TRBJ1-2,.,CASSATGGPFYGYTF,TGTGCCAGCAGTGCCACAGGGGGCCCTTTCTATGGCTACACCTTC
TRBV7-9,15,.,TRBJ2-2,few,CASSFEHANTGELFF,TGTGCCAGCAGCTTCGAACACGCGAACACCGGGGAGCTGTTTTTT
TRBV6-6,13,.,TRBJ2-7,many,CASSYIGGYEQYF,TGTGCCAGCAGTTACATTGGTGGGTACGAGCAGTACTTC
TRBV6-2/TRBV6-3,16,TRBD2,TRBJ2-1,.,CASSSGLAGVPGGQFF,TGTGCCAGCAGTTCCGGACTAGCGGGGGTCCCAGGGGGGCAGTTCTTC
TRBV2,15,TRBD2,TRBJ2-7,few,CASRRSGGISYEQYF,TGTGCCAGCAGACGTAGCGGGGGGATCTCCTACGAGCAGTACTTC
TRBV11-2,19,TRBD2,TRBJ2-6,many,CASSFLLGLAMSGANVLTF,TGTGCCAGCAGCTTCCTATTGGGACTAGCGATGTCCGGGGCCAACGTCCTGACTTTC
TRBV5-1,15,TRBD1,TRBJ1-1,.,CASSSGQGAHTEAFF,TGCGCCAGCAGCTCCGGACAGGGGGCCCACACTGAAGCTTTCTTT
TRBV13,16,TRBD2,TRBJ2-3,few,CASSPRASGGRDTQYF,TGTGCCAGCAGCCCCCGGGCTAGCGGGGGGCGAGATACGCAGTATTTT
TRBV29-1,16,TRBD2,TRBJ2-5,many,CSVTGLAGGLWETQYF,TGCAGCGTGACAGGACTAGCGGGGGGCCTATGGGAGACCCAGTACTTC
TRBV7-6,15,TRBD2,TRBJ2-5,.,CASSLVAGVSETQYF,TGTGCCAGCAGCTTAGTCGCGGGGGTATCAGAGACCCAGTACTTC
TRBV28,12,.,TRBJ1-2,.,CASTIPNYGYTF,TGTGCCAGCACAATCCCGAACTATGGCTACACCTTC
TRBV12-3/TRBV12-4,13,.,TRBJ2-1,many,CASSLPPGLRQFF,TGTGCCAGCAGTTTACCACCGGGCCTACGGCAGTTCTTC
TRBV5-1,12,.,TRBJ2-3,many,CASSLSTDTQYF,TGCGCCAGCAGCCTTTCCACAGATACGCAGTATTTT
TRBV5-6,15,.,TRBJ1-1,few,CASSIPQERDTEAFF,TGTGCCAGCAGCATCCCCCAGGAGAGGGACACTGAAGCTTTCTTT
TRBV5-1,16,TRBD1,TRBJ1-1,many,CASSGAQGLWDTEAFF,TGCGCCAGCAGCGGAGCACAGGGGCTCTGGGACACTGAAGCTTTCTTT
TRBV29-1,15,TRBD1,TRBJ2-1,many,CSVAPGTGTYNEQFF,TGCAGCGTGGCCCCCGGGACAGGCACCTACAATGAGCAGTTCTTC
TRBV15,17,.,TRBJ2-1,.,CATSRTYGRGSGNEQFF,TGTGCCACCAGCAGAACGTATGGACGGGGGTCGGGCAATGAGCAGTTCTTC
TRBV7-9,16,.,TRBJ1-1,many,CASSLNTGQPNTEAFF,TGTGCCAGCAGCTTAAACACCGGACAGCCGAACACTGAAGCTTTCTTT
TRBV7-9,15,TRBD2,TRBJ2-5,many,CASSLPQAGGETQYF,TGTGCCAGCAGCCTGCCACAGGCCGGGGGGGAGACCCAGTACTTC
TRBV5-1,16,TRBD2,TRBJ2-3,many,CASRGGTTTSTDTQYF,TGCGCCAGCAGGGGAGGGACTACAACTTCCACAGATACGCAGTATTTT
TRBV20-1,14,TRBD1,TRBJ2-7,.,CSARDTGAYYEQYF,TGCAGTGCTAGAGATACAGGGGCCTACTACGAGCAGTACTTC
TRBV6-6,19,.,TRBJ2-6,few,CASISGWGRRTSGANVLTF,TGTGCCAGCATAAGCGGGTGGGGACGTCGCACCTCTGGGGCCAACGTCCTGACTTTC
TRBV20-1,12,.,TRBJ1-1,many,CSARGSRIEAFF,TGCAGTGCTAGGGGCTCGAGAATTGAAGCTTTCTTT
TRBV29-1,14,TRBD2,TRBJ2-3,.,CSVSYQGGTDTQYF,TGCAGCGTTAGTTACCAGGGAGGGACAGATACGCAGTATTTT
TRBV6-4,13,TRBD2,TRBJ2-1,many,CASRGGEEGEQFF,TGTGCCAGCCGGGGGGGCGAGGAGGGTGAGCAGTTCTTC
TRBV19,16,TRBD2,TRBJ2-1,few,CASSIERGVIYNEQFF,TGTGCCAGTAGTATAGAGCGGGGGGTCATATACAATGAGCAGTTCTTC
TRBV19,17,TRBD1,TRBJ1-5,.,CASSSTSGGQAHQPQHF,TGTGCCAGTAGTTCGACTAGCGGCGGACAGGCCCATCAGCCCCAGCATTTT
TRBV27,15,.,TRBJ2-7,many,CASRPGTSSSYEQYF,TGTGCCAGCAGGCCGGGGACTTCCAGCTCCTACGAGCAGTACTTC
TRBV10-3,14,.,TRBJ2-7,.,CAISWRIEGYEQYF,TGTGCCATCAGCTGGCGCATCGAGGGCTACGAGCAGTACTTC
TRBV2,16,.,TRBJ1-1,.,CASSEVGTRTFAEAFF,TGTGCCAGCAGTGAGGTGGGGACTCGGACTTTCGCTGAAGCTTTCTTT
TRBV5-1,15,.,TRBJ2-5,many,CASSSGGTVQETQYF,TGCGCCAGCAGCTCAGGAGGGACGGTCCAAGAGACCCAGTACTTC